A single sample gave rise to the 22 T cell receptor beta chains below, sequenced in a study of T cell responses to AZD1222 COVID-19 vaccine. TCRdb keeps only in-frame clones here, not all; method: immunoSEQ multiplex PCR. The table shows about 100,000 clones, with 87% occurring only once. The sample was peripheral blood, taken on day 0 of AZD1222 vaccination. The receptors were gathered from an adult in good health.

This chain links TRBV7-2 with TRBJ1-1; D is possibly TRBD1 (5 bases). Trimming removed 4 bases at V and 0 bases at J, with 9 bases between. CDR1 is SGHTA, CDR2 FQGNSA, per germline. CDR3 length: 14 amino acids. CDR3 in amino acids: CASSWGELNTEAFF. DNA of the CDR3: TGTGCCAGCAGCTGGGGGGAATTGAACACTGAAGCTTTCTTT.

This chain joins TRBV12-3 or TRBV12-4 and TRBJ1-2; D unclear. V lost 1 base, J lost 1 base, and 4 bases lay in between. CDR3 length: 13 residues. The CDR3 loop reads CASSLGSNYGYTF. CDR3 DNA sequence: TGTGCCAGCAGTTTAGGGAGTAACTATGGCTACACCTTC.

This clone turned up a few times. The CDR3 DNA reads as TGTGCCAGCAGGTCCGGGACCTACTATGGCTACACCTTC. It codes for CASRSGTYYGYTF. The J gene is TRBJ1-2, the V gene TRBV2; D may be TRBD1 (5 bases). From germline, CDR1 is SNHLY and CDR2 FYNNEI. Trimming shortened V by 6 bases and J by 3 bases, and 11 bases separated the two germline ends. The CDR3 length is 13 residues.

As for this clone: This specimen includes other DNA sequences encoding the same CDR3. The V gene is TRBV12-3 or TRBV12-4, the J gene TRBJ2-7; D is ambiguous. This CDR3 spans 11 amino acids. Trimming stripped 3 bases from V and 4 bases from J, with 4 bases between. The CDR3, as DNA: TGTGCCAGCAGTTTGGGTTACGAGCAGTACTTC. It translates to CASSLGYEQYF.

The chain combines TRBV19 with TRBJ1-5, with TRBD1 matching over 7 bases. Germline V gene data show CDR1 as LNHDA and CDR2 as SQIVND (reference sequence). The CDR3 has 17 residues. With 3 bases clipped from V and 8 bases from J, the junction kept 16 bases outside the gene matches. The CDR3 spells CASSITPLGQASKPQHF. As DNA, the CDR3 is TGTGCCAGTAGTATTACCCCCTTAGGACAGGCCTCAAAGCCCCAGCATTTT.

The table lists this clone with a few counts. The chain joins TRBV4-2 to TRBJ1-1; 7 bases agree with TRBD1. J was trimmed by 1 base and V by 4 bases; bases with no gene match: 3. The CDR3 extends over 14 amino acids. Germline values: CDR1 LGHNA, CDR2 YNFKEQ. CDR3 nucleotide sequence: TGTGCCAGCAGCCGGCAGGGGGGGAACACTGAAGCTTTCTTT. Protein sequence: CASSRQGGNTEAFF.

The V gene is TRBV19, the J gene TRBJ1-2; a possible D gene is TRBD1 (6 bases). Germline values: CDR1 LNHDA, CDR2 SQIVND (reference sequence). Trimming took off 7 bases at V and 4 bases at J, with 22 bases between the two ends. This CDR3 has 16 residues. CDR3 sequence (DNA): TGTGCCAGTATTCACACCGCCGGGACACCTCCCTATGGCTACACCTTC. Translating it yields CASIHTAGTPPYGYTF.

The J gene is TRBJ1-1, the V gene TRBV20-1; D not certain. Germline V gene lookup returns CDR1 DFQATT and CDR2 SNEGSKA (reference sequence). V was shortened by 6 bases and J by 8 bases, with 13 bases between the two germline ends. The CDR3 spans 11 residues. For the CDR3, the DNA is TGCAGTGCCGGCGGACGCCTCGAAGCTTTCTTT. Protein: CSAGGRLEAFF.

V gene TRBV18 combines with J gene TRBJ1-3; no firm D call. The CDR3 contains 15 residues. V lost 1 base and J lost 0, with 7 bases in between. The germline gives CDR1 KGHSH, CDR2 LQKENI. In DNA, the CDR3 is TGTGCCAGCTCACCACAGGGAACCTCTGGAAACACCATATATTTT. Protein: CASSPQGTSGNTIYF.

The CDR3 DNA is TGTGCCAGCACTGAGAGGTGGGAAGCGAACACCGGGGAGCTGTTTTTT. It encodes CASTERWEANTGELFF. The rearrangement links TRBV6-1 to TRBJ2-2, with D uncertain. With 7 bases removed from V and 0 bases from J, the gap between germline ends came to 15 bases. The germline V gene has CDR1 MNHNS and CDR2 SASEGT. This CDR3 spans 16 amino acids.

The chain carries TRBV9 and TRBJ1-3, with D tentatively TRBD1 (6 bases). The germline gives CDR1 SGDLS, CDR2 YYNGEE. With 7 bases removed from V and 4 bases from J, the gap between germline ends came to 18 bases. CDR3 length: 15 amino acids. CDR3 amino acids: CASESSGGLGNTIYF. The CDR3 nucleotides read TGTGCCAGCGAAAGTTCGGGGGGCTTGGGAAACACCATATATTTT.

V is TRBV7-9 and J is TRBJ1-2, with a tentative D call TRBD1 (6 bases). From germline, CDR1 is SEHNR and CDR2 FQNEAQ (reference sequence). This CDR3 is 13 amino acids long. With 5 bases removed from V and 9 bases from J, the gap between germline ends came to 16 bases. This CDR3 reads CASSPTGSDRYTF. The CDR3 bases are TGTGCCAGCAGCCCGACAGGTTCGGATCGCTACACCTTC.

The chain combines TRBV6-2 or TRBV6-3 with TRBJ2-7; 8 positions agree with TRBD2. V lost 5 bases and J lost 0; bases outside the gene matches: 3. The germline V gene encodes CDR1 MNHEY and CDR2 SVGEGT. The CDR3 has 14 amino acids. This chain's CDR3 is CASSLGGASYEQYF. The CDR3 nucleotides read TGTGCCAGCAGTCTCGGGGGGGCCTCCTACGAGCAGTACTTC.

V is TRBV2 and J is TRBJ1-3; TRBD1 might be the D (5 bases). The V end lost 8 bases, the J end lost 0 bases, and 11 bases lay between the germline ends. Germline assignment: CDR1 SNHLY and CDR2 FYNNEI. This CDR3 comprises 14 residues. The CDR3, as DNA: TGTGCCAGCTCCGGGGCACTCTCTGGAAACACCATATATTTT. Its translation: CASSGALSGNTIYF.

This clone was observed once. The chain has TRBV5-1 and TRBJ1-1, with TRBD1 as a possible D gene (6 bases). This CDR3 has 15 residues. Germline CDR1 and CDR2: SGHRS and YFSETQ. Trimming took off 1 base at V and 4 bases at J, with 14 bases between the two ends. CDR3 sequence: CASSLYSRGPTEAFF. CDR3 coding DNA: TGCGCCAGCAGCTTGTATTCTCGGGGGCCCACTGAAGCTTTCTTT.

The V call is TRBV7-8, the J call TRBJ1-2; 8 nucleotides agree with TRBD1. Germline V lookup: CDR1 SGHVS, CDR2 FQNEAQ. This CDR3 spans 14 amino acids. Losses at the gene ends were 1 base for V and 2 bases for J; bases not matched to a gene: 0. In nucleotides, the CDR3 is TGTGCCAGCAGCTTAGGACAGGGGAACTATGGCTACACCTTC. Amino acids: CASSLGQGNYGYTF.

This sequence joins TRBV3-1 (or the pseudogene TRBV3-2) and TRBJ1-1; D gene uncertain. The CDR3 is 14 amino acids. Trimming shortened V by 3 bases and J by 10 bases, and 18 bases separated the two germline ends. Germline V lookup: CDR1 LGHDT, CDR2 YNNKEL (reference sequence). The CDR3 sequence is CASSQTSKRRAAFF. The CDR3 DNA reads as TGTGCCAGCAGCCAGACATCCAAGAGACGTGCAGCTTTCTTT.

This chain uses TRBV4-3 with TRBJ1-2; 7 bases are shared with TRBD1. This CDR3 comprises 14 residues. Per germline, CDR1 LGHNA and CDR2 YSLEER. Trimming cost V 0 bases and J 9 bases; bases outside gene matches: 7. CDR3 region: CASSQESQGESYTF. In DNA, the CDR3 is TGCGCCAGCAGCCAAGAGAGTCAGGGGGAGAGCTACACCTTC.

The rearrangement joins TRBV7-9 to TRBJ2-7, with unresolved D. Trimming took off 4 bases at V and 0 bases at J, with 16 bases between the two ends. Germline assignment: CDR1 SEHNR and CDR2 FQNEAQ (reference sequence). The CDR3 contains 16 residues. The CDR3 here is CASSSAWVGNSYEQYF. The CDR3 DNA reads TGTGCCAGCAGCTCCGCCTGGGTGGGCAACTCCTACGAGCAGTACTTC.

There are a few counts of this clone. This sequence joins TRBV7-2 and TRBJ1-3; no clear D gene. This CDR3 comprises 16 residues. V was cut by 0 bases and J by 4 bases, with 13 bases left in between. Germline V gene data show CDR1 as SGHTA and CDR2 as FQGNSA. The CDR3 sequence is CASSLASRATGNTIYF. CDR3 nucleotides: TGTGCCAGCAGCTTAGCATCTCGCGCGACGGGAAACACCATATATTTT.

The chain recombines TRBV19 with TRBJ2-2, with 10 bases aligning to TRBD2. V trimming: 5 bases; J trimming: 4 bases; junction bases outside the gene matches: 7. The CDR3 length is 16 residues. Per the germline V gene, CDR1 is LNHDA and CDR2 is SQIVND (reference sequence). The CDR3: CASSPTSGVPTGELFF. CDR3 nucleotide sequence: TGTGCCAGTAGTCCAACTAGCGGGGTTCCCACCGGGGAGCTGTTTTTT.

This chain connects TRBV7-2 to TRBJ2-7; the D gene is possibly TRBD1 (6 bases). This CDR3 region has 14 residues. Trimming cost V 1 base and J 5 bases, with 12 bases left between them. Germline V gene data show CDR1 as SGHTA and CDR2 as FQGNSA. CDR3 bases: TGTGCCAGCAGCTTAGAGAGCAGGGGAAACGAGCAGTACTTC. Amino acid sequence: CASSLESRGNEQYF.